Listed below are T cell receptor beta chains from one sample, sequenced in a study of shared clonotypes between healthy human individuals. Repertoires were generated with immunoSEQ multiplex PCR, while TCRdb's copy carries only in-frame clones and drops some. The table records over 1.4 million clones, 96% of them present only once. The source material was naive CD4+ T cells sorted from blood. These receptors all come from a man aged 25 to 40 in good health. Each CDR3 is given with its conserved first and last residue. A D gene is named only where the DNA matches it firmly. Size values are once, few and many counts, or a class for expanded clones, and some rows have none.

j_call: TRBJ2-7; cdr3_length: 13; v_call: TRBV7-2; d_call: TRBD1; clone_size: -; cdr3_nt: TGTGCCAGCAGCGCGGACAGGGGGCACGAGCAGTACTTC; cdr3_aa: CASSADRGHEQYF
j_call: TRBJ2-2; cdr3_length: 16; v_call: TRBV27; d_call: -; clone_size: -; cdr3_nt: TGTGCCAGCAGTTTAGGGGGGGCTGTTGTAACCGGGGAGCTGTTTTTT; cdr3_aa: CASSLGGAVVTGELFF
j_call: TRBJ2-4; cdr3_length: 16; v_call: TRBV2; d_call: TRBD2; clone_size: -; cdr3_nt: TGTGCCAGCAGGGGACTAGCGGAGCTAGCCAAAAACATTCAGTACTTC; cdr3_aa: CASRGLAELAKNIQYF
j_call: TRBJ1-1; cdr3_length: 10; v_call: TRBV20-1; d_call: -; clone_size: -; cdr3_nt: TGCAGTGCTCACGCAGGGGAAGCTTTCTTT; cdr3_aa: CSAHAGEAFF
j_call: TRBJ2-7; cdr3_length: 14; v_call: TRBV30; d_call: -; clone_size: -; cdr3_nt: TGTGCCTGGAGTGTACTAGGCCAGATTTACGAGCAGTACTTC; cdr3_aa: CAWSVLGQIYEQYF
j_call: TRBJ2-1; cdr3_length: 18; v_call: TRBV7-9; d_call: TRBD2; clone_size: -; cdr3_nt: TGTGCCAGCAGCGACACACCCGCCAATAGCGGGAACAAAGATGAGCAGTTCTTC; cdr3_aa: CASSDTPANSGNKDEQFF
j_call: TRBJ2-7; cdr3_length: 14; v_call: TRBV5-4; d_call: TRBD1; clone_size: -; cdr3_nt: TGTGCCAGCAGCTTGAGGACAGGGCTTGGGGAGCAGTACTTC; cdr3_aa: CASSLRTGLGEQYF
j_call: TRBJ1-5; cdr3_length: 13; v_call: TRBV6-1; d_call: -; clone_size: -; cdr3_nt: TGTGCCAGCACCTCAAAATTGCCTGGGCCCCAGCATTTT; cdr3_aa: CASTSKLPGPQHF
j_call: TRBJ1-1; cdr3_length: 15; v_call: TRBV11-1; d_call: TRBD1; clone_size: -; cdr3_nt: TGTGCCAGCAGCCGCCTCAGGGGGCTAGACACTGAAGCTTTCTTT; cdr3_aa: CASSRLRGLDTEAFF
j_call: TRBJ2-2; cdr3_length: 18; v_call: TRBV5-1; d_call: TRBD2; clone_size: -; cdr3_nt: TGCGCCAGCAGCTTGTCCGTACTAGCGGGAGGGAACACCGGGGAGCTGTTTTTT; cdr3_aa: CASSLSVLAGGNTGELFF
j_call: TRBJ2-2; cdr3_length: 15; v_call: TRBV18; d_call: TRBD1; clone_size: once; cdr3_nt: TGTGCCAGCTCCCCAATCCAGGGGGTTACCGGGGAGCTGTTTTTT; cdr3_aa: CASSPIQGVTGELFF
j_call: TRBJ2-7; cdr3_length: 14; v_call: TRBV6-5; d_call: -; clone_size: -; cdr3_nt: TGTGCCAGCAGTTACGCGGGCCGAACCTACGAGCAGTACTTC; cdr3_aa: CASSYAGRTYEQYF
j_call: TRBJ2-2; cdr3_length: 14; v_call: TRBV19; d_call: -; clone_size: -; cdr3_nt: TGTGCCAGTAGCGTCGGTTGGGACACCGGGGAGCTGTTTTTT; cdr3_aa: CASSVGWDTGELFF
j_call: TRBJ2-1; cdr3_length: 14; v_call: TRBV7-2; d_call: -; clone_size: once; cdr3_nt: TGTGCCAGCAGCTTAATGAGAGGAAACAATGAGCAGTTCTTC; cdr3_aa: CASSLMRGNNEQFF
j_call: TRBJ2-7; cdr3_length: 15; v_call: TRBV19; d_call: TRBD1; clone_size: -; cdr3_nt: TGTGCCAGTAGTATAACGGGACAGGGGGGGCACGAGCAGTACTTC; cdr3_aa: CASSITGQGGHEQYF
j_call: TRBJ2-7; cdr3_length: 15; v_call: TRBV28; d_call: -; clone_size: -; cdr3_nt: TGTGCCAGCAGTTCCCCCCAAATCGGAAGGAACGAGCAGTACTTC; cdr3_aa: CASSSPQIGRNEQYF
j_call: TRBJ2-5; cdr3_length: 17; v_call: TRBV12-5; d_call: TRBD2; clone_size: -; cdr3_nt: TGTGCTAGTGGTTTGGTACTGTCAACTAGCGGACAAGAGACCCAGTACTTC; cdr3_aa: CASGLVLSTSGQETQYF
j_call: TRBJ2-1; cdr3_length: 13; v_call: TRBV28; d_call: -; clone_size: -; cdr3_nt: TGTGCCAGCCTGTCCCCTTCTAGCGATGAGCAGTTCTTC; cdr3_aa: CASLSPSSDEQFF
j_call: TRBJ2-7; cdr3_length: 14; v_call: TRBV28; d_call: -; clone_size: -; cdr3_nt: TGTGCCAGCATCTCCGCTTTCGGCGCCTACGAGCAGTACTTC; cdr3_aa: CASISAFGAYEQYF
j_call: TRBJ2-7; cdr3_length: 14; v_call: TRBV30; d_call: TRBD2; clone_size: -; cdr3_nt: TGTGCCTGGAGTCGAGGGAGGGCCTCCTACGAGCAGTACTTC; cdr3_aa: CAWSRGRASYEQYF
j_call: TRBJ1-1; cdr3_length: 14; v_call: TRBV9; d_call: -; clone_size: -; cdr3_nt: TGTGCCAGCAGCGTAGAGCCCGGGAACACTGAAGCTTTCTTT; cdr3_aa: CASSVEPGNTEAFF
j_call: TRBJ2-3; cdr3_length: 14; v_call: TRBV29-1; d_call: TRBD2; clone_size: -; cdr3_nt: TGCAGCGTTAGGACTAGCGCCTCGGGGGATACGCAGTATTTT; cdr3_aa: CSVRTSASGDTQYF
j_call: TRBJ2-3; cdr3_length: 16; v_call: TRBV4-3; d_call: TRBD2; clone_size: -; cdr3_nt: TGCGCCAGCAGGAAAATGCGGGGGGGTAGCACAGATACGCAGTATTTT; cdr3_aa: CASRKMRGGSTDTQYF
j_call: TRBJ2-3; cdr3_length: 15; v_call: TRBV6-6; d_call: TRBD2; clone_size: -; cdr3_nt: TGTGCCAGCAAGGGGATAGCGGGACACACAGATACGCAGTATTTT; cdr3_aa: CASKGIAGHTDTQYF
j_call: TRBJ1-1; cdr3_length: 14; v_call: TRBV4-1; d_call: TRBD1; clone_size: -; cdr3_nt: TGCGCCAGCAGCCAGCCGACAGGGATCACTGAAGCTTTCTTT; cdr3_aa: CASSQPTGITEAFF
j_call: TRBJ2-1; cdr3_length: 12; v_call: TRBV7-6; d_call: -; clone_size: -; cdr3_nt: TGTGCCAGCAGCGGGAGACTCAATGAGCAGTTCTTC; cdr3_aa: CASSGRLNEQFF
j_call: TRBJ1-2; cdr3_length: 15; v_call: TRBV5-1; d_call: TRBD1; clone_size: once; cdr3_nt: TGCGCCAGCAGCTTGTACGGGACAGGACCCTATGGCTACACCTTC; cdr3_aa: CASSLYGTGPYGYTF
j_call: TRBJ2-5; cdr3_length: 14; v_call: TRBV9; d_call: TRBD1; clone_size: -; cdr3_nt: TGTGCCAGCAGCGAAACAGGGGGCCTAAGAGGCCAGTACTTC; cdr3_aa: CASSETGGLRGQYF
j_call: TRBJ2-2; cdr3_length: 14; v_call: TRBV13; d_call: -; clone_size: -; cdr3_nt: TGTGCCAGCAGCAAACTTGGAGGAGCCGGGGAGCTGTTTTTT; cdr3_aa: CASSKLGGAGELFF
j_call: TRBJ2-7; cdr3_length: 17; v_call: TRBV7-6; d_call: TRBD2; clone_size: -; cdr3_nt: TGTGCCAGCAGCTTAGCCCCTCTAGCGGATAACGCCTACGAGCAGTACTTC; cdr3_aa: CASSLAPLADNAYEQYF
j_call: TRBJ2-1; cdr3_length: 12; v_call: TRBV4-3; d_call: -; clone_size: -; cdr3_nt: TGCGCCAGCAGCCGGAACCAGCGGGAGCAGTTCTTC; cdr3_aa: CASSRNQREQFF